The 18 T cell receptor beta chains listed next were all sequenced from one sample in a study of blood T cell repertoires in COVID-19. Profiling relied on immunoSEQ multiplex PCR, and the TCRdb table lists in-frame clones only, not all of them. This repertoire shows 150,000 to 190,000 clones, roughly 85% found once; its top ten account for 8.3%. Sequencing was performed on peripheral blood. The receptors come from a woman aged 60-75 years with COVID-19, enrolled during active disease.

The rearrangement links TRBV7-8 to TRBJ2-1, with 11 bases that match TRBD2. This CDR3 has 15 residues. V lost 3 bases and J lost 7; bases outside the gene matches: 5. Germline values: CDR1 SGHVS, CDR2 FQNEAQ. The DNA for the CDR3 is TGTGCCAGCAGCTTTCGACTAGCGGGGACTAATGAGCAGTTCTTC. This codes for CASSFRLAGTNEQFF. The whole variable domain, remainder taken from reference TRBV7-8 and TRBJ2-1, is GAGVSQSPRYKVAKRGQDVALRCDPISGHVSLFWYQQALGQGPEFLTYFQNEAQLDKSGLPSDRFFAERPEGSVSTLKIQRTQQEDSAVYLCASSFRLAGTNEQFFGPGTRLTVL.

The chain recombines TRBV23-1 with TRBJ1-3; D unclear. TRBV23-1 belongs to the ORF category, with a function that is uncertain. Trimming took off 1 base at V and 1 base at J, with 8 bases between the two ends. The CDR3 runs 15 residues. The DNA of the CDR3 is TGCGCCAGCAGTCAATTCGGAGGGTCTGGAAACACCATATATTTT. Protein product: CASSQFGGSGNTIYF.

The chain joins TRBV18 to TRBJ1-5; 11 nucleotides line up with TRBD1. Germline V gene sequence: CDR1 KGHSH, CDR2 LQKENI. The CDR3 has 14 amino acids. Unmatched junction bases numbered 4, after V lost 6 bases and J lost 6 bases. The CDR3 here is CASSSGTGGQPQHF. The CDR3 DNA reads as TGTGCCAGCTCCTCCGGGACAGGGGGTCAGCCCCAGCATTTT.

The chain links TRBV5-1 to TRBJ2-2; 13 nucleotides line up with TRBD2. Trimming removed 5 bases from V and 8 bases from J; junction bases left unmatched: 6. CDR1 is SGHRS and CDR2 is YFSETQ in the germline V gene. The CDR3 has 15 residues. Here the CDR3 reads CASRGTSGAQGELFF. CDR3 nucleotide sequence: TGCGCCAGCAGGGGGACTAGCGGGGCCCAGGGGGAGCTGTTTTTT.

The CDR3 DNA reads as TGTGCCAGCAGTTTCCGGGGGGGCTATGGCTACACCTTC. It encodes CASSFRGGYGYTF. The V and J genes are TRBV12-3 or TRBV12-4 and TRBJ1-2, with a possible D match to TRBD1 (5 bases). The length of the CDR3 is 13 residues. Trimming left V 3 bases short and J 4 bases short, with 9 bases between.

The chain carries TRBV5-8 and TRBJ2-1, with a weak D call TRBD2 (5 bases). CDR1 SGHTS and CDR2 YDEGEE come from the germline V gene. The CDR3 runs 17 residues. Trimming left V 3 bases short and J 0 bases short, with 16 bases between. CDR3 nucleotide sequence: TGTGCCAGCAGCTCGGGATCGAGCCCCAGCTCCTACAATGAGCAGTTCTTC. This gives the protein CASSSGSSPSSYNEQFF.

The chain has TRBV7-3 and TRBJ1-6; 7 positions agree with TRBD1. CDR1 SGHTA and CDR2 FQGTGA come from the germline V gene. With V trimmed by 2 bases and J by 10 bases, 5 bases remained unmatched. The CDR3 extends over 14 amino acids. In nucleotides, the CDR3 is TGTGCCAGCAGCTTAGACAGGGCCGGGTCACCCCTCCACTTT. Protein: CASSLDRAGSPLHF.

The V call is TRBV5-1, the J call TRBJ1-2; unclear D gene. V was shortened by 0 bases and J by 7 bases, with 7 bases between the two germline ends. The CDR3 runs 12 residues. Germline CDR1 SGHRS, CDR2 YFSETQ. The CDR3: CASSLGPFGYTF. The CDR3, as DNA: TGCGCCAGCAGCTTGGGTCCCTTTGGCTACACCTTC.

This clone was seen only once. This chain links TRBV5-1 with TRBJ2-5; D possibly corresponds to TRBD2 (6 bases). V was pared by 2 bases and J by 3 bases, with 14 bases between. The CDR3 loop spans 15 amino acids. Germline CDR1 SGHRS, CDR2 YFSETQ. The CDR3 DNA reads as TGCGCCAGCAGCTTTAGTAGCGGAGGAGAAGAGACCCAGTACTTC. Residues: CASSFSSGGEETQYF.

The V gene is TRBV3-1 (or the pseudogene TRBV3-2), the J gene TRBJ1-2; D is uncertain. CDR1 is LGHDT, CDR2 YNNKEL, per germline (reference sequence). The V end lost 4 bases, the J end lost 4 bases, and 16 bases lay between the germline ends. The CDR3 has 15 amino acids. CDR3 protein: CASSPLPRPAYGYTF. The CDR3 nucleotides read TGTGCCAGCAGCCCCCTACCCAGGCCAGCCTATGGCTACACCTTC.

This clone was detected a few times. The chain carries TRBV7-7 and TRBJ2-2; possible D gene TRBD2, 6 bases. In germline, CDR1 is SSHAT, CDR2 FNYEAQ (reference sequence). V was cut by 1 base and J by 5 bases, with 17 bases left in between. The CDR3 loop spans 17 amino acids. The CDR3, as DNA: TGTGCCAGCAGCTTAGGGAAAAGCTCCGGACTAACCGGGGAGCTGTTTTTT. Its translation: CASSLGKSSGLTGELFF.

This sequence joins TRBV6-5 and TRBJ2-2; TRBD2 matches at 8 bases. The CDR3 contains 14 residues. After removal of 7 bases from V and 5 bases from J, the junction contained 6 bases not matched to a gene. The germline V gene has CDR1 MNHEY and CDR2 SVGAGI. The CDR3 DNA reads TGTGCCAGCATCCTGACTAGCGCGACCGGGGAGCTGTTTTTT. Residues: CASILTSATGELFF.

CDR3 DNA: TGTGCCAGCAGCTTGACAGACATCTACGAGCAGTACGTC. As protein: CASSLTDIYEQYV. The V call is TRBV7-8, the J call TRBJ2-7; TRBD1 might be the D (5 bases). CDR1 is SGHVS, CDR2 FQNEAQ, per germline. The CDR3 runs 13 residues. V was pared by 3 bases and J by 3 bases, with 9 bases between.

V usage is TRBV5-1 and J usage is TRBJ1-2, with TRBD1 matching over 7 bases. V shed 4 bases and J 6 bases; nucleotides not matched to a gene: 9. CDR1 is SGHRS and CDR2 is YFSETQ in the germline V gene. This CDR3 comprises 14 residues. The CDR3 here is CASSRVGQIDGYTF. In nucleotides, the CDR3 is TGCGCCAGCAGCCGAGTGGGACAGATCGATGGCTACACCTTC.

The chain uses TRBV3-1 (or the pseudogene TRBV3-2) and TRBJ1-4; D is ambiguous. Per germline, CDR1 LGHDT and CDR2 YNNKEL (reference sequence). The V gene lost 4 bases and the J gene lost 0 bases, with 9 bases spanning the gap. The CDR3 sequence is 15 residues long. DNA for the CDR3: TGTGCCAGCAGCCCAACAGTTACAACTAATGAAAAACTGTTTTTT. Encoded protein: CASSPTVTTNEKLFF.

The chain employs TRBV9 and TRBJ2-1, with 8 bases that match TRBD2. V dropped 7 bases and J dropped 2; count of bases not matched to a gene: 5. The CDR3 covers 14 residues. The germline V gene has CDR1 SGDLS and CDR2 YYNGEE. The CDR3 DNA reads TGTGCCAGCCGGTTGACTAGCGCCTACAATGAGCAGTTCTTC. Its protein product is CASRLTSAYNEQFF.

V is TRBV5-1 and J is TRBJ1-1, with TRBD1 as a possible D gene (5 bases). Germline CDR1 is SGHRS and CDR2 is YFSETQ. The V end was cut by 0 bases, the J end by 1 base, with 13 bases between. The CDR3 loop spans 16 amino acids. This chain's CDR3 is CASSLAPQGGNTEAFF. CDR3 in DNA: TGCGCCAGCAGCTTGGCCCCGCAGGGCGGGAACACTGAAGCTTTCTTT.

The CDR3 coding sequence is TGTGCCAGCAGGGATACAGGGGAGAGGTCCTACAATGAGCAGTTCTTC. Amino acids: CASRDTGERSYNEQFF. This chain links TRBV28 with TRBJ2-1; 7 bases agree with TRBD1. The germline V gene encodes CDR1 MDHEN and CDR2 SYDVKM. The V segment lost 6 bases and the J segment 1 base; nucleotides outside the gene matches: 9. The CDR3 extends over 16 amino acids. Together with reference TRBV28 and TRBJ2-1, the CDR3 gives the full variable domain: DVKVTQSSRYLVKRTGEKVFLECVQDMDHENMFWYRQDPGLGLRLIYFSYDVKMKEKGDIPEGYSVSREKKERFSLILESASTNQTSMYLCASRDTGERSYNEQFFGPGTRLTVL.